This TCR beta chain was identified during a study of beta chain features in type 1 diabetes. Reverse transcription of all isolated RNA meant that expressed TCRB transcripts were sequenced. Produced via immunoSEQ multiplex PCR; TCRdb's table is partial and in-frame only. Among a few hundred thousand clones, over 14% were seen once, and the ten largest hold more than 0.015%. Notes on the study in general: In all four CD4+ subsets, TCRB CDR3 length was significantly, moderately reduced in type 1 diabetes.

V was trimmed by 4 bases and J by 0 bases, leaving 11 bases between them. CDR3 size: 16 residues. Per germline, CDR1 SGHRS and CDR2 YFSETQ. Concerning this clone: Its antigen is not identified.

This TCR was recovered from a man younger than 35 with type 1 diabetes. The chain carries TRBV5-1 and TRBJ2-6; no reliable D call. Sequenced sample: naive CD4+ T cells from blood. The CDR3: CASSPGRGSGANVLTF. CDR3 coding DNA: TGCGCCAGCAGCCCCGGCCGAGGCTCTGGGGCCAACGTCCTGACTTTC.